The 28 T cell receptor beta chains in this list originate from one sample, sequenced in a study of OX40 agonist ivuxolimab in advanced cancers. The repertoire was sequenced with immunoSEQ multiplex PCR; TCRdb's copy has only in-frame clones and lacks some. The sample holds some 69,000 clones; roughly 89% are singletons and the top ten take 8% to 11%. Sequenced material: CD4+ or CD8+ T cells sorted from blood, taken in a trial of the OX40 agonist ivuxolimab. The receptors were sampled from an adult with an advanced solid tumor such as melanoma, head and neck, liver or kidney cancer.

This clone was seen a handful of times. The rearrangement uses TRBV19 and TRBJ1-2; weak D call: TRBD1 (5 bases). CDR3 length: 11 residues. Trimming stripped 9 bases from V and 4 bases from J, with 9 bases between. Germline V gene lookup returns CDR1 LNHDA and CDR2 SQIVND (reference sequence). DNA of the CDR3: TGTGCCAGCGGGACCTCCTATGGCTACACCTTC. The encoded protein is CASGTSYGYTF.

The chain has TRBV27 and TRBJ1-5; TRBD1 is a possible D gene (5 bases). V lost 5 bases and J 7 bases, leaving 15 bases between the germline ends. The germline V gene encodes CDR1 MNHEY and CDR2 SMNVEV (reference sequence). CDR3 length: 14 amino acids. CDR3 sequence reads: CASSAGFRGQPQHF. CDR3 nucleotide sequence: TGTGCCAGCAGTGCAGGGTTTCGGGGCCAGCCCCAGCATTTT.

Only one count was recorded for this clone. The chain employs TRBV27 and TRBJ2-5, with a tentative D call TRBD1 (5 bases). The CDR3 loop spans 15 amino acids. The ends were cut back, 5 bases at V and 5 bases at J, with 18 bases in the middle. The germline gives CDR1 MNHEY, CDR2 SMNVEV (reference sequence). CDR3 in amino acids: CASSPSDKGWETQYF. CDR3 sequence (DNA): TGTGCCAGCAGTCCCTCGGACAAAGGTTGGGAGACCCAGTACTTC.

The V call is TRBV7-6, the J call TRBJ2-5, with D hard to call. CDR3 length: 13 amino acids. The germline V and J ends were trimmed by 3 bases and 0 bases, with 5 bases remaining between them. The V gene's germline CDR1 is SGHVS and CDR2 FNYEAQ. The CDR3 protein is CASSFVDQETQYF. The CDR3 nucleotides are TGTGCCAGCAGCTTTGTCGACCAAGAGACCCAGTACTTC.

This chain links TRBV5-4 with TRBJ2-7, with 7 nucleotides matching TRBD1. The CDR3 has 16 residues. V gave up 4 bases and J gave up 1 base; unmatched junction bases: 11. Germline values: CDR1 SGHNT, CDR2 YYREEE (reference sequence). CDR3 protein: CASSEGARGGSYEQYF. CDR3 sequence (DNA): TGTGCCAGCAGCGAGGGGGCACGCGGCGGATCCTACGAGCAGTACTTC. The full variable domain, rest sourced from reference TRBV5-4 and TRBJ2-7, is ETGVTQSPTHLIKTRGQQVTLRCSSQSGHNTVSWYQQALGQGPQFIFQYYREEENGRGNFPPRFSGLQFPNYSSELNVNALELDDSALYLCASSEGARGGSYEQYFGPGTRLTVT.

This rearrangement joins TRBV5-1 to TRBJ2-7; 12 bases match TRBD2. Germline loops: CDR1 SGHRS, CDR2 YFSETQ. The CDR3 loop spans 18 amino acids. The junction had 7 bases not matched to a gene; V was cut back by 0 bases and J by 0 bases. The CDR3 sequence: CASSLGASGRGSSYEQYF. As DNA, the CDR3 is TGCGCCAGCAGCTTGGGGGCTAGCGGGAGGGGAAGCTCCTACGAGCAGTACTTC.

The CDR3 reads CASSRQGNYNQPQHF. CDR3 nucleotide sequence: TGTGCCAGCAGCCGACAGGGGAATTACAATCAGCCCCAGCATTTT. The gene calls are TRBV7-2 and TRBJ1-5; 8 bases fit TRBD1. Germline V gene data show CDR1 as SGHTA and CDR2 as FQGNSA. After removal of 5 bases from V and 3 bases from J, the junction contained 6 bases not matched to a gene. The CDR3 is made up of 15 amino acids.

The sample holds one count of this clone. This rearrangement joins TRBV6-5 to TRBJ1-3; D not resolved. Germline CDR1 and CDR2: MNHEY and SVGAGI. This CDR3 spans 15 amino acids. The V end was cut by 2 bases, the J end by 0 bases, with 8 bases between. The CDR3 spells CASSYGRNSGNTIYF. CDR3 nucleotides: TGTGCCAGCAGTTACGGACGGAACTCTGGAAACACCATATATTTT.

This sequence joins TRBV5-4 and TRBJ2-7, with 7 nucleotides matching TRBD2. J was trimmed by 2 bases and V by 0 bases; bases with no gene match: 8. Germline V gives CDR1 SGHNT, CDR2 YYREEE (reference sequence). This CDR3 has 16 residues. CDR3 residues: CASSLAGLGPAYEQYF. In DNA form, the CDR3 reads TGTGCCAGCAGCTTGGCCGGACTAGGGCCTGCCTACGAGCAGTACTTC. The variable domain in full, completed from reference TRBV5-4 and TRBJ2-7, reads ETGVTQSPTHLIKTRGQQVTLRCSSQSGHNTVSWYQQALGQGPQFIFQYYREEENGRGNFPPRFSGLQFPNYSSELNVNALELDDSALYLCASSLAGLGPAYEQYFGPGTRLTVT.

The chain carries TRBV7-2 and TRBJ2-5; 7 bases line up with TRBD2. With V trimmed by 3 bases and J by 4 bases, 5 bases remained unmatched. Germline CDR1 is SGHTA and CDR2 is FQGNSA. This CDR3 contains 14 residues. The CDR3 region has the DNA TGTGCCAGCAGCTTCGGACTAGGACGAGAGACCCAGTACTTC. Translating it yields CASSFGLGRETQYF.

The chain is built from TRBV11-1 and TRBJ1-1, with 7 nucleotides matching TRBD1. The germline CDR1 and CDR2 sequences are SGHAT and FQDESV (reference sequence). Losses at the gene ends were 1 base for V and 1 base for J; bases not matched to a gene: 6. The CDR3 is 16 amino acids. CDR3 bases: TGTGCCAGCAGCTTAGAGGCAGGGGGGTGGAACACTGAAGCTTTCTTT. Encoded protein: CASSLEAGGWNTEAFF.

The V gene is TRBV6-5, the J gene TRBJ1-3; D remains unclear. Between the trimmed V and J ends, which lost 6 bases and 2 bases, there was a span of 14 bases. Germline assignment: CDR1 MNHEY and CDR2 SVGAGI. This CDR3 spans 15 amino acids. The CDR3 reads CASRVTHGPGNTIYF. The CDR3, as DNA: TGTGCCAGCAGGGTCACACACGGGCCTGGAAACACCATATATTTT.

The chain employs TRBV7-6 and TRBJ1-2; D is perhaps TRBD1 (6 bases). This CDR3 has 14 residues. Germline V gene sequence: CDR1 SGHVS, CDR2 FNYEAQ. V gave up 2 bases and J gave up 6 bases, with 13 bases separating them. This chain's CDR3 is CASSLLGGQDGYTF. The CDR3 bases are TGTGCCAGCAGCTTATTGGGGGGGCAGGATGGCTACACCTTC. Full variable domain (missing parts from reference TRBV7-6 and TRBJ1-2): GAGVSQSPRYKVTKRGQDVALRCDPISGHVSLYWYRQALGQGPEFLTYFNYEAQQDKSGLPNDRFSAERPEGSISTLTIQRTEQRDSAMYRCASSLLGGQDGYTFGSGTRLTVV.

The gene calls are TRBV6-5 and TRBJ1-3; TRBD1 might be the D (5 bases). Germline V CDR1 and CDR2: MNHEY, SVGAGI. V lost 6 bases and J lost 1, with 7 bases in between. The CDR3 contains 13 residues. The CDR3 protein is CASRGRSGNTIYF. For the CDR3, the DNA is TGTGCCAGCAGGGGACGGTCTGGAAACACCATATATTTT.

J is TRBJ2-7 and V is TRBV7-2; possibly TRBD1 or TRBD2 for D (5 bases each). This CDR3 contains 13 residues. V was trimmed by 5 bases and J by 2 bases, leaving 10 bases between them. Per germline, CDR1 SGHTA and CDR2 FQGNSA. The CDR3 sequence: CASSRDGTYEQYF. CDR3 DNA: TGTGCCAGCAGCAGGGACGGCACCTACGAGCAGTACTTC.

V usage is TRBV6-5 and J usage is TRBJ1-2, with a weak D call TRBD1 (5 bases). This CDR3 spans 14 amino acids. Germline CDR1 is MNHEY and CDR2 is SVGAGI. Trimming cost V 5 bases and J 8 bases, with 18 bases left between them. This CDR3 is CASSLSAGLIGYTF. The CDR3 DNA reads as TGTGCCAGCAGTCTTTCGGCAGGGTTGATCGGCTACACCTTC.

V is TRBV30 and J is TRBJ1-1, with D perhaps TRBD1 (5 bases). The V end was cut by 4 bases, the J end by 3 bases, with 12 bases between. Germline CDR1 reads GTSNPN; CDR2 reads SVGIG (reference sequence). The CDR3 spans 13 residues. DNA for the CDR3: TGTGCCTGGACCCTTGGGGGGGACACTGAAGCTTTCTTT. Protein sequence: CAWTLGGDTEAFF.

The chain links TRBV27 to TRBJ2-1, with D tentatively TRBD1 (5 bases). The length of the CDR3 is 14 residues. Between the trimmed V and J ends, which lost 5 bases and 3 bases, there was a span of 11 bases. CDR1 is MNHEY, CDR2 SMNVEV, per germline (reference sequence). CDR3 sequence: CASSQDTFYNEQFF. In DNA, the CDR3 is TGTGCCAGCAGTCAGGACACCTTCTACAATGAGCAGTTCTTC.

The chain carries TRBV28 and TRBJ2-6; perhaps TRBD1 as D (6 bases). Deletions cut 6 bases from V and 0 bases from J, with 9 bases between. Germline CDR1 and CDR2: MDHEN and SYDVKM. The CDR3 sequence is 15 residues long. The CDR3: CASRDSRSGANVLTF. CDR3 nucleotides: TGTGCCAGCAGGGACAGTCGCTCTGGGGCCAACGTCCTGACTTTC.

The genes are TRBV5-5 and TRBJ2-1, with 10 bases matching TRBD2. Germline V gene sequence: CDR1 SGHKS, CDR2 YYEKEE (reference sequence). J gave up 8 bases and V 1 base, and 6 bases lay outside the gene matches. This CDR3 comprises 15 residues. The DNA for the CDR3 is TGTGCCAGCAGCTTGTCTCAGCGGGAGGGCTATGAGCAGTTCTTC. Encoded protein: CASSLSQREGYEQFF.

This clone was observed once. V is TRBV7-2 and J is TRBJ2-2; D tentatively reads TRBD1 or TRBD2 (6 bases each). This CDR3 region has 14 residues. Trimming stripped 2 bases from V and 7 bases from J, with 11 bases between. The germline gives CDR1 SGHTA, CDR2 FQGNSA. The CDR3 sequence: CASSLLGGIGELFF. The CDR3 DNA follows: TGTGCCAGCAGCTTATTAGGGGGGATCGGGGAGCTGTTTTTT.

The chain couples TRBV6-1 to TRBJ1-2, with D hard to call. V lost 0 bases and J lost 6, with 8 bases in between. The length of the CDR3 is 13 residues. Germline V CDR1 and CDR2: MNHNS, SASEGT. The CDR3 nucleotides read TGTGCCAGCAGTGAAGCGTGGCAGAATGGCTACACCTTC. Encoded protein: CASSEAWQNGYTF.

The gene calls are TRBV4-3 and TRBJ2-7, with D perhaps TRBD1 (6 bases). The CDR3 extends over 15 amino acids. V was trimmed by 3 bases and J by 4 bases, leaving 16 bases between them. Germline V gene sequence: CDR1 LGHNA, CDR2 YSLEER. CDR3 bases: TGCGCCAGCAGCCAGAACAGGGCTCGTCCTTACGAGCAGTACTTC. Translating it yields CASSQNRARPYEQYF.

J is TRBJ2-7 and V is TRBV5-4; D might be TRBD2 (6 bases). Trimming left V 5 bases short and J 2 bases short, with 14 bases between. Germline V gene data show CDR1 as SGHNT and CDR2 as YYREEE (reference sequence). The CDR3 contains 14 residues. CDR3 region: CASSRDSRAYEQYF. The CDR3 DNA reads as TGTGCCAGCAGTCGGGACTCCCGGGCCTACGAGCAGTACTTC. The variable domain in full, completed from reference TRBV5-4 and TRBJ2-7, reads ETGVTQSPTHLIKTRGQQVTLRCSSQSGHNTVSWYQQALGQGPQFIFQYYREEENGRGNFPPRFSGLQFPNYSSELNVNALELDDSALYLCASSRDSRAYEQYFGPGTRLTVT.

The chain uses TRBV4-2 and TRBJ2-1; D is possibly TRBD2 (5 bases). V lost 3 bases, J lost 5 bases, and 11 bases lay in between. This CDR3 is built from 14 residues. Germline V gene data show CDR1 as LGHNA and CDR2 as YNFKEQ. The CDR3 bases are TGTGCCAGCAGCCACCAACTAGATAACAATGAGCAGTTCTTC. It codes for CASSHQLDNNEQFF.

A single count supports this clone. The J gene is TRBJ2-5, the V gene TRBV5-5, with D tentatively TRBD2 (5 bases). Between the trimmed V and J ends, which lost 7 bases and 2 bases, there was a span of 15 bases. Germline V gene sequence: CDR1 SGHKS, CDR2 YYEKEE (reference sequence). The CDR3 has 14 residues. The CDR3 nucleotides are TGTGCCAGCCATAGGGAGCCCTTGCAAGAGACCCAGTACTTC. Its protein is CASHREPLQETQYF. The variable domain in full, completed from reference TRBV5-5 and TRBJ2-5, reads DAGVTQSPTHLIKTRGQQVTLRCSPISGHKSVSWYQQVLGQGPQFIFQYYEKEERGRGNFPDRFSARQFPNYSSELNVNALLLGDSALYLCASHREPLQETQYFGPGTRLLVL.

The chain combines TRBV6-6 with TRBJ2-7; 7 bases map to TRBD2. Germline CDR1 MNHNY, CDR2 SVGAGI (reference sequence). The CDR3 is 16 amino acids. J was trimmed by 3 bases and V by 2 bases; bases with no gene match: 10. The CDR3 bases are TGTGCCAGCAGTTACCTAGGCGGGGGAGGAAGCTACGAGCAGTACTTC. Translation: CASSYLGGGGSYEQYF.

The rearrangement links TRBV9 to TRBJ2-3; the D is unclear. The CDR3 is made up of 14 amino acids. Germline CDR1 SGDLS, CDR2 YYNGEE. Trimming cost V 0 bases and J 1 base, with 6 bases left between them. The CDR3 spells CASSVASGTDTQYF. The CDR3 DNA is TGTGCCAGCAGCGTAGCTTCCGGCACAGATACGCAGTATTTT. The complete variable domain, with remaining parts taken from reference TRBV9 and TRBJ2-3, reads DSGVTQTPKHLITATGQRVTLRCSPRSGDLSVYWYQQSLDQGLQFLIQYYNGEERAKGNILERFSAQQFPDLHSELNLSSLELGDSALYFCASSVASGTDTQYFGPGTRLTVL.